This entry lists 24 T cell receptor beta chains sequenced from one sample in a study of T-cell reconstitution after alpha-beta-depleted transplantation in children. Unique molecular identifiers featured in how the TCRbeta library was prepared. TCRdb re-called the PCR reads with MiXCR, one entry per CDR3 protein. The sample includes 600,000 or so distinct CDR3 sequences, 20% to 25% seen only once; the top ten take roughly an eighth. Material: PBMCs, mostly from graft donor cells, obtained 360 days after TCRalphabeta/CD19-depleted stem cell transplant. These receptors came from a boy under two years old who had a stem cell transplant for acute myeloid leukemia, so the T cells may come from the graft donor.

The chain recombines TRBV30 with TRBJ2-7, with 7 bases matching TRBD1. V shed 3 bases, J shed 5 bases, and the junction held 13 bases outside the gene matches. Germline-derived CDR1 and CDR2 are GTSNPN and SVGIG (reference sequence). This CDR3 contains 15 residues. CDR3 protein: CAWRPSPTGTNEQYF. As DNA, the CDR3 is TGTGCCTGGAGGCCCTCTCCGACAGGGACCAACGAGCAGTACTTC.

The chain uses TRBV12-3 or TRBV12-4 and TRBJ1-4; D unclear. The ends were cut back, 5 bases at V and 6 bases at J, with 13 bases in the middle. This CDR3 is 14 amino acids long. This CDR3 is CASSPSGQHEKLFF. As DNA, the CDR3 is TGTGCCAGCAGTCCCTCGGGCCAGCATGAAAAACTGTTTTTT.

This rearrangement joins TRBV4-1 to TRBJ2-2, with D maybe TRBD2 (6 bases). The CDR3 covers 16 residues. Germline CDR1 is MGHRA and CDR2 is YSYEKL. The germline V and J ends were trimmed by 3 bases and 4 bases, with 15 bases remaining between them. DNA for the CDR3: TGCGCCAGCAGCCATCAACCGGAGGGGCTCACCGGGGAGCTGTTTTTT. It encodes CASSHQPEGLTGELFF.

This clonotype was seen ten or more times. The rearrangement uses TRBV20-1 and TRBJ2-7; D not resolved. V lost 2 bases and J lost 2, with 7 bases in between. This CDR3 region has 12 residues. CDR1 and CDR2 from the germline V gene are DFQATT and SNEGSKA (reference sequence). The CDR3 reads CSARKGTYEQYF. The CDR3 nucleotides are TGCAGTGCTAGAAAGGGAACCTACGAGCAGTACTTC.

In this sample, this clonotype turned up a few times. CDR3 coding DNA: TGTGCCAGCAGCGATAGCGGCTCCTCCTACAATGAGCAGTTCTTC. Encoded protein: CASSDSGSSYNEQFF. This chain links TRBV9 with TRBJ2-1, with a possible D match to TRBD2 (6 bases). Germline CDR1 and CDR2: SGDLS and YYNGEE. The CDR3 has 15 amino acids. The V end was cut by 3 bases, the J end by 0 bases, with 10 bases between.

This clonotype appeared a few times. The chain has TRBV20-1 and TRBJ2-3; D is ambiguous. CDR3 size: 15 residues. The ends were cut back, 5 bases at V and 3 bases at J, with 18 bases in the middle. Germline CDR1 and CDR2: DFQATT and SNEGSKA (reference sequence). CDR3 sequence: CSAPHGGTPTDTQYF. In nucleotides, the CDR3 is TGCAGTGCTCCCCACGGCGGAACCCCAACAGATACGCAGTATTTT.

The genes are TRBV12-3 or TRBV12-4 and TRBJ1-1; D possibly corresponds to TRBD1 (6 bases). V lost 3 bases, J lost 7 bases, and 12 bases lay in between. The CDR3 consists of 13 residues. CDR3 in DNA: TGTGCCAGCAGTTTTCTGGACAGCATTGAAGCTTTCTTT. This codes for CASSFLDSIEAFF.

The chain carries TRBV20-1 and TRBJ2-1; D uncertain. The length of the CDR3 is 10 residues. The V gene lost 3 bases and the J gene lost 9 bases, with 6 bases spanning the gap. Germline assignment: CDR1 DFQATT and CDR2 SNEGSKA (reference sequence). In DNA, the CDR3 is TGCAGTGCTAGCTCGGGTGAGCAGTTCTTC. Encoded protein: CSASSGEQFF.

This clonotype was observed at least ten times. DNA for the CDR3: TGTGCCAGCAGTTTACCGCACCGGCCCCAGCATTTT. Translation gives CASSLPHRPQHF. This chain joins TRBV12-3 or TRBV12-4 and TRBJ1-5; no firm D call. Trimming shortened V by 2 bases and J by 9 bases, and 8 bases separated the two germline ends. CDR3 length equals 12 residues.

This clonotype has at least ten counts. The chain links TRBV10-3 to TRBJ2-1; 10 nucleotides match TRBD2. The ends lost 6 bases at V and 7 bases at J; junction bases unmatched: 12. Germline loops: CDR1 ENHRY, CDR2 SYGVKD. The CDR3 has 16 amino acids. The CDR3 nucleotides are TGTGCCATCAGAGAATTAGCGGGGGGAAGTGGAAATGAGCAGTTCTTC. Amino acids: CAIRELAGGSGNEQFF.

The CDR3 protein is CASSESGGPLEQYF. The DNA for the CDR3 is TGTGCCAGCAGCGAGAGCGGGGGGCCTCTCGAGCAGTACTTC. This rearrangement joins TRBV9 to TRBJ2-7; 9 positions match TRBD2. The CDR3 runs to 14 residues. Germline V gene data show CDR1 as SGDLS and CDR2 as YYNGEE. Trimming took 3 bases from V and 6 from J; bases not matched to a gene: 7.

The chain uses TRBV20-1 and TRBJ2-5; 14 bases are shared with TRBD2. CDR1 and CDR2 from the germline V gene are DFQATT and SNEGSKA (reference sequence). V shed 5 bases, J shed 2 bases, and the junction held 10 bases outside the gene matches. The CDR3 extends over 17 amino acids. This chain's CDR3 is CSAQGTSGGRLQETQYF. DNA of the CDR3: TGCAGTGCTCAGGGGACTAGCGGGGGTCGCCTACAAGAGACCCAGTACTTC.

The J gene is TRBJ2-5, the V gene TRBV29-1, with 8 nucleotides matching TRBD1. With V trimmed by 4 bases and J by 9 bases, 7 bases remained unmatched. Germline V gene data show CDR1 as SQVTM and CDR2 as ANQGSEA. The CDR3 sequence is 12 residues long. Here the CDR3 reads CSVVGQEGPQYF. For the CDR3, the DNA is TGCAGCGTTGTGGGACAGGAGGGTCCCCAGTACTTC.

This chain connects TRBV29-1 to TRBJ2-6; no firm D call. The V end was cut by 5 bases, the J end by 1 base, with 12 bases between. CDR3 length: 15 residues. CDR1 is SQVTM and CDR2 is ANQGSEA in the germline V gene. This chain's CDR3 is CSVTWGLSGANVLTF. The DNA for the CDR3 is TGCAGCGTTACGTGGGGTTTATCTGGGGCCAACGTCCTGACTTTC.

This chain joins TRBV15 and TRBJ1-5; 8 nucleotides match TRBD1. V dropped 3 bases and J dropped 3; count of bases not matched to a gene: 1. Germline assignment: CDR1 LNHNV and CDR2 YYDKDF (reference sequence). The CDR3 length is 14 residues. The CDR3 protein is CATSRDRDNQPQHF. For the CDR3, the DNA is TGTGCCACCAGCAGGGACAGGGACAATCAGCCCCAGCATTTT.

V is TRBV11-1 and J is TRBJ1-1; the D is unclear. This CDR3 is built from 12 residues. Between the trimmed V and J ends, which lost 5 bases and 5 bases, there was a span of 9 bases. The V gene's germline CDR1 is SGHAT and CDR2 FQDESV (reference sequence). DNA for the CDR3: TGTGCCAGCAGCCGGGAGTGGACTGAAGCTTTCTTT. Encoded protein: CASSREWTEAFF.

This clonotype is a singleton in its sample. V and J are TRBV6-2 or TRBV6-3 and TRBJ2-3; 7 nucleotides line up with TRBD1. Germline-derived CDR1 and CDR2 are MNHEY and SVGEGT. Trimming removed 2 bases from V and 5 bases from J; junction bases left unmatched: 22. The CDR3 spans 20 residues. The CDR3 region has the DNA TGTGCCAGCAGTTACAGTTCCGGGACAGCGCCAGACGACCAATTAGATACGCAGTATTTT. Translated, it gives CASSYSSGTAPDDQLDTQYF.

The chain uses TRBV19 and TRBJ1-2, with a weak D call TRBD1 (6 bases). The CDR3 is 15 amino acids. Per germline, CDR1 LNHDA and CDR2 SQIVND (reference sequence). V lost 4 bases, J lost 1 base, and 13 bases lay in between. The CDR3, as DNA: TGTGCCAGTAGTACACAGGGTCTCCATAACTATGGCTACACCTTC. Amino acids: CASSTQGLHNYGYTF.

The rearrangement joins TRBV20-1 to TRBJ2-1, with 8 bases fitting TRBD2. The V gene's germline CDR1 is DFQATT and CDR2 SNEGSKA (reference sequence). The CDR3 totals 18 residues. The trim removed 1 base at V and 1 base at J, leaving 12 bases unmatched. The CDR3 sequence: CSARAGAGGYLSYNEQFF. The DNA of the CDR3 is TGCAGTGCTAGAGCCGGGGCGGGGGGCTACCTTTCCTACAATGAGCAGTTCTTC.

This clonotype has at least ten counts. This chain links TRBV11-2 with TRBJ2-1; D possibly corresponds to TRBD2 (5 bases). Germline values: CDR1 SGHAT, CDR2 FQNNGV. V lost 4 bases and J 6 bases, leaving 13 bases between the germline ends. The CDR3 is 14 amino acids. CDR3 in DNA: TGTGCCAGCAGCTCTCTGACTGGGAGCAATGAGCAGTTCTTC. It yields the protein CASSSLTGSNEQFF.

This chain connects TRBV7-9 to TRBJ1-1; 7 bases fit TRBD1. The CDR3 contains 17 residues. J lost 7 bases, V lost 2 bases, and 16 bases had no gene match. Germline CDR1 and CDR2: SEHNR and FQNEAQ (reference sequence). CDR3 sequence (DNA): TGTGCCAGCAGCTTAACGGAACAGGGGAGAAGTAATAATGAAGCTTTCTTT. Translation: CASSLTEQGRSNNEAFF. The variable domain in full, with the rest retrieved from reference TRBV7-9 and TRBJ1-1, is DTGVSQNPRHKITKRGQNVTFRCDPISEHNRLYWYRQTLGQGPEFLTYFQNEAQLEKSRLLSDRFSAERPKGSFSTLEIQRTEQGDSAMYLCASSLTEQGRSNNEAFFGQGTRLTVV.

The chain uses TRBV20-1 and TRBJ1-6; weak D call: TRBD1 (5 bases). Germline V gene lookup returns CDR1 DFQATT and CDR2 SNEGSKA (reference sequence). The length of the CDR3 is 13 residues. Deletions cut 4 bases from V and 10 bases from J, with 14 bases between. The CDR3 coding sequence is TGCAGTGCTATTTTGCAGGCAGGGTCACCCCTCCACTTT. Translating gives CSAILQAGSPLHF.

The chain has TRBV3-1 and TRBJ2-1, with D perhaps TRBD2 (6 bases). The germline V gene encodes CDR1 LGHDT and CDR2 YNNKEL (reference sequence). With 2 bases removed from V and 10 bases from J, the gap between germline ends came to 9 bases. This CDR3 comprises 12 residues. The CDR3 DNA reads TGTGCCAGCAGCCAACTGGGGGGAGAGCAGTTCTTC. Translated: CASSQLGGEQFF.

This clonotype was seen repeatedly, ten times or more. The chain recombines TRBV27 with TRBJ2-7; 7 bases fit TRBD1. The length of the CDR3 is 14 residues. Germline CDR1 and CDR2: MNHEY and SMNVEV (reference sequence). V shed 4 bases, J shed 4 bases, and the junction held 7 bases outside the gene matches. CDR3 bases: TGTGCCAGCAGTTCCGGGACAGTAGCTTACGAGCAGTACTTC. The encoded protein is CASSSGTVAYEQYF.